These T cell receptor beta chains were read from a single sample in a study of identical twins. TCRdb itself ran the 5' RACE reads through MiXCR, one entry per CDR3 protein. Among roughly 470,000 distinct CDR3 sequences listed, more than 13% were seen once. This sample also appeared in a second study, on yellow fever vaccine responses in identical twins.

The specimen was CD4+ T cells sorted from blood. The receptors shown here come from a woman aged 18-30 years in good health. CDR3s include the opening cysteine and the closing phenylalanine or tryptophan. The order of the fields is V gene, J gene, D gene, clone size, CDR3 DNA, CDR3 protein. D genes are given only for firm matches. A clone size is listed for some rows: how often the clone was seen (once, few, many), or a class if it is expanded.

>TRBV5-1|TRBJ1-2|TRBD1|-
TGCGCCAGCAGCACACGACCAACAGGGGAATTTGGTGGCTACACCTTC
CASSTRPTGEFGGYTF
>TRBV5-6|TRBJ2-2|-|few
TGTGCCAGCATGTTCAGGGGAAGAACCGGGGAGCTGTTTTTT
CASMFRGRTGELFF
>TRBV10-3|TRBJ2-5|TRBD2|few
TGTGCCACGAGTAGCGGGCAAGAGACCCAGTACTTC
CATSSGQETQYF
>TRBV7-2|TRBJ2-2|TRBD1|few
TGTGCCAGCAGCGGATCTGGACAGGGGTTCGCCGGGGAGCTGTTTTTT
CASSGSGQGFAGELFF
>TRBV2|TRBJ1-5|-|-
TGTGCCAGCAGTGAAGGGCGGGCAGTAAATCAGCCCCAGCATTTT
CASSEGRAVNQPQHF
>TRBV2|TRBJ2-3|TRBD1|few
TGTGCCAGCAGAGTCGCAGGACAGGGGATAGATACGCAGTATTTT
CASRVAGQGIDTQYF
>TRBV2|TRBJ2-5|-|few
TGTGCCAGCACAGGAGAGACCCAGTACTTC
CASTGETQYF
>TRBV15|TRBJ2-5|-|-
TGTGCCACCAGGGCTGACGGTCGACAGACCCAGTACTTC
CATRADGRQTQYF
>TRBV9|TRBJ2-2|-|-
TGTGCCAGCAGCAATAACGCGAACACCGGGGAGCTGTTTTTT
CASSNNANTGELFF
>TRBV7-8|TRBJ2-5|TRBD2|-
TGTGCCAGCAGATCGATAGCGGGAGGAGAGACCCAGTACTTC
CASRSIAGGETQYF
>TRBV24-1|TRBJ2-1|TRBD2|few
TGTGCCACCAGTGACCCCACCCCGACTAGCCGAATCTACAATGAGCAGTTCTTC
CATSDPTPTSRIYNEQFF
>TRBV9|TRBJ2-2|-|few
TGTGCCAGCAGCGTAAGGGTGCTAGGGGAGCTGTTTTTT
CASSVRVLGELFF
>TRBV12-3/TRBV12-4|TRBJ2-7|TRBD2|many
TGTGCCAGCAGTCCAAGGCAGCTAGCGGGAGTGGGCGAGCAGTACTTC
CASSPRQLAGVGEQYF
>TRBV7-3|TRBJ2-3|-|-
TGTGCCAGCAGCTTAAGCCCCAGTGACCCCGATACGCAGTATTTT
CASSLSPSDPDTQYF
>TRBV3-1|TRBJ2-7|-|few
TGTGCCAGCAGCCATGGGGCAGGGCAGCACGAGCAGTACTTC
CASSHGAGQHEQYF
>TRBV12-3/TRBV12-4|TRBJ2-2|TRBD1|many
TGTGCCAGCAGTTTCACGGGACAGGGGGCCGGGGAGCTGTTTTTT
CASSFTGQGAGELFF
>TRBV7-9|TRBJ1-1|TRBD1|many
TGTGCCAGCAGCTTACAGGGGGACACTGAAGCTTTCTTT
CASSLQGDTEAFF
>TRBV12-3/TRBV12-4|TRBJ1-1|-|few
TGTGCCACCCTCTACGTCGAGAACACTGAAGCTTTCTTT
CATLYVENTEAFF
>TRBV12-3/TRBV12-4|TRBJ2-3|-|-
TGTGCCAGTAGCAGCGAGATAGGGGTGGATACGCAGTATTTT
CASSSEIGVDTQYF
>TRBV7-9|TRBJ2-7|-|-
TGTGCCAGCAGCTTGTTTCCTTCGTACGAGCAGTACTTC
CASSLFPSYEQYF
>TRBV7-2|TRBJ2-1|TRBD1|few
TGTGCCAGCAGCTTTCGGACAGGGACCTTCTTTTACAATGAGCAGTTCTTC
CASSFRTGTFFYNEQFF
>TRBV20-1|TRBJ1-6|TRBD1|-
TGCAGTGCTAAACGACAGGGTGGTAATTCACCCCTCCACTTT
CSAKRQGGNSPLHF
>TRBV12-5|TRBJ2-3|TRBD2|-
TGTGCTAGTGGTTTGGGACTAGCGGGGACTAGCACAGATACGCAGTATTTT
CASGLGLAGTSTDTQYF
>TRBV20-1|TRBJ1-6|TRBD1|-
TGCAGTGCTAGGGAGGACAGGGATAATTCACCCCTCCACTTT
CSAREDRDNSPLHF
>TRBV7-2|TRBJ2-5|TRBD1|few
TGTGCCAGCAGCCGGGTTGGGACAGCCCAAGAGGCCCAGTACTTC
CASSRVGTAQEAQYF
>TRBV5-1|TRBJ2-2|TRBD2|many
TGCGCCAGCAGCTTGGGGACTAGCGGCACCGGGGAGCTGTTTTTT
CASSLGTSGTGELFF
>TRBV9|TRBJ1-2|-|few
TGTGCCAGCAGCGCCCAAATCTCATCCCTCCAGGGCGTGGCAAACTATGGCTACACCTTC
CASSAQISSLQGVANYGYTF
>TRBV20-1|TRBJ2-1|-|few
TGCAGTGCTAGAGACCCGGACGGTAGCTCCTACAATGAGCAGTTCTTC
CSARDPDGSSYNEQFF
>TRBV29-1|TRBJ1-2|-|many
TGCAGCTCGCATGGGGAGGTCTATGGCTACACCTTC
CSSHGEVYGYTF
>TRBV6-2/TRBV6-3|TRBJ1-6|-|-
TGTGCCAGCAGTGGACAGACAAATAATTCACCCCTCCACTTT
CASSGQTNNSPLHF
>TRBV5-1|TRBJ2-3|-|once
TGCGCCAGCAGCTTTGGGGACCTAACAGATACGCAGTATTTT
CASSFGDLTDTQYF
>TRBV6-1|TRBJ2-7|-|-
TGTGCCAGCAGTGAAGCCCTCGGGGGAGAGCAGTACTTC
CASSEALGGEQYF
>TRBV20-1|TRBJ2-3|-|-
TGCAGTGCTGATTCAGGGAAGGCAGATACGCAGTATTTT
CSADSGKADTQYF
>TRBV7-9|TRBJ2-1|-|few
TGTGCCAGCAGCCTGGACAATGTCCTTATCTACAATGAGCAGTTCTTC
CASSLDNVLIYNEQFF
>TRBV20-1|TRBJ1-5|-|-
TGCAGTGCTAGAGGGGTCCGGGTGGATCAGCCCCAGCATTTT
CSARGVRVDQPQHF